This TCR beta chain comes out of a study of T-cell reconstitution after alpha-beta-depleted transplantation in children. A library of TCRbeta sequences, prepared with unique molecular identifiers, was generated. From the PCR reads, TCRdb called clonotypes with MiXCR, one entry per CDR3 protein. The table includes roughly 400,000 distinct CDR3 sequences, roughly 20% detected once. CDR3 length equals 12 residues. Germline loops: CDR1 SGHRS, CDR2 YFSETQ. This clonotype was seen a handful of times. At one of its ends the junction is not consistent with the germline gene, which may arise from a read error.

This TCR was recovered from a human donor who donated a stem cell graft to a child with acute myeloid leukemia. The chain has TRBV5-1 and TRBJ1-1, with D possibly matching TRBD1 (5 bases). The specimen comprised PBMCs from the stem cell graft donor, sampled from the stem cell graft. In DNA form, the CDR3 reads TGCGCCAGCAGCTTGATGTCAGGGAAGGTTCCCTTT. Translating it yields CASSLMSGKVPF.